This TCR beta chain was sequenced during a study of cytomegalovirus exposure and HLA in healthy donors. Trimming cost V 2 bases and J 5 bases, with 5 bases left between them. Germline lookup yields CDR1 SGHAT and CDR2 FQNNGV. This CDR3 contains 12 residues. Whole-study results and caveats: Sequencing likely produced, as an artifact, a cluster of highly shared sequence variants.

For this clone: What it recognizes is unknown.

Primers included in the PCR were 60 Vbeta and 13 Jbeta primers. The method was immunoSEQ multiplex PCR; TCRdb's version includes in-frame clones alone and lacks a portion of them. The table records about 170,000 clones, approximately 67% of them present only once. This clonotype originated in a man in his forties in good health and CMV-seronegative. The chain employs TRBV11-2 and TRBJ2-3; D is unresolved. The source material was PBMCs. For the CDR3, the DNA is TGTGCCAGCAGCTTAAACGGAGATACGCAGTATTTT. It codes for CASSLNGDTQYF.